These 15 T cell receptor beta chains originate from one sample sequenced in a study of T cell repertoires in cytomegalovirus infection. From the reads, TCRdb called clonotypes with MiXCR, one entry per CDR3 protein. The sample includes about 190,000 distinct CDR3 sequences, more than 9% seen only once; the top ten take 4.6%. The sequencing input was PBMCs. The receptors here all came from a human donor in good health (CMV status not recorded). Some clones in this sample may be carry-over from other donors' samples.

This sequence joins TRBV3-1 and TRBJ2-5, with 8 bases matching TRBD1. With 1 base clipped from V and 4 bases from J, the junction kept 11 bases outside the gene matches. Per the germline V gene, CDR1 is LGHDT and CDR2 is YNNKEL (reference sequence). CDR3 length: 17 amino acids. The CDR3, as DNA: TGTGCCAGCAGCCAAGGACGGGACAGGAACTGGGTAGAGACCCAGTACTTC. This translates into CASSQGRDRNWVETQYF.

This clonotype was counted many times. This CDR3 reads CASSSNRGNAGELFF. Here the CDR3 DNA reads TGTGCCAGCAGCTCCAACAGGGGTAATGCCGGGGAGCTGTTTTTT. J is TRBJ2-2 and V is TRBV7-2, with TRBD1 identical over 7 bases. Germline V gene data show CDR1 as SGHTA and CDR2 as FQGNSA. V was pared by 4 bases and J by 6 bases, with 8 bases of the junction left unmatched. This CDR3 spans 15 amino acids.

At least ten counts were recorded for this clonotype. This chain connects TRBV6-4 to TRBJ1-5, with a possible D match to TRBD1 (6 bases). From germline, CDR1 is MRHNA and CDR2 SNTAGT. CDR3 length: 15 amino acids. Trimming removed 4 bases from V and 4 bases from J, with 14 bases in between. CDR3 in amino acids: CASSVEGGGNQPQHF. The CDR3 coding sequence is TGTGCCAGCAGTGTAGAAGGGGGGGGGAATCAGCCCCAGCATTTT.

This clonotype appeared many times. The rearrangement joins TRBV12-3 or TRBV12-4 to TRBJ2-6; a possible D gene is TRBD2 (6 bases). Trimming took 6 bases from V and 2 from J, leaving 20 bases between them. The CDR3 runs 18 residues. In DNA, the CDR3 is TGTGCCAGCAGCCCCCGGGGCGGGGCGATTCCTGGGGCCAACGTCCTGACTTTC. As protein: CASSPRGGAIPGANVLTF.

On this clonotype: A much larger clone differs from this one at a single base, so this may be a read error. The chain has TRBV7-2 and TRBJ2-4, with no clear D. Germline loops: CDR1 SGHTA, CDR2 FQGNSA. Trimming cost V 5 bases and J 2 bases, with 10 bases left between them. The CDR3 is made up of 14 amino acids. The CDR3 here is CASSLRATKNIQYF. Written as DNA, the CDR3 is TGTGCCAGCAGCCTTAGGGCGACCAAAAACATTCAGTACTTC.

In this sample, this clonotype turned up many times. The V call is TRBV29-1, the J call TRBJ2-2; D remains ambiguous. V shed 8 bases and J shed 8 bases, with 12 bases lying between them. The CDR3 extends over 11 amino acids. The germline gives CDR1 SQVTM, CDR2 ANQGSEA. The CDR3 DNA reads as TGCAGCTACCGCCAGGTTGGGGAGCTGTTTTTT. Translation gives CSYRQVGELFF.

This clonotype has ten or more counts. This CDR3 is CASRRVPGSYNEQFF. The CDR3 coding sequence is TGTGCCAGCCGTAGAGTCCCTGGCTCCTACAATGAGCAGTTCTTC. The chain links TRBV6-1 to TRBJ2-1; D not resolved. Germline CDR1 and CDR2: MNHNS and SASEGT. This CDR3 has 15 amino acids. Trimming removed 8 bases at V and 0 bases at J, with 14 bases between.

This clonotype was seen repeatedly, ten times or more. No DNA is shown, since the ends of the CDR3 on it are uncertain; the CDR3 is the one TCRdb lists. The chain uses TRBV7-8 and TRBJ1-2. The CDR3 is 15 amino acids in total, end residues counted. Per the germline V gene, CDR1 is SGHVS and CDR2 is FQNEAQ. The chain's CDR3 is CASSFGPGLNYGYTF.

The chain recombines TRBV10-1 with TRBJ1-1; the D gene is possibly TRBD1 (5 bases). CDR3 size: 14 residues. V shed 0 bases and J shed 10 bases, with 15 bases lying between them. Germline assignment: CDR1 WNHNN and CDR2 SYGVQD (reference sequence). As DNA, the CDR3 is TGCGCCAGCAGTGAGTCCCTCCTCGGGGGAACAGCTTTCTTT. This translates into CASSESLLGGTAFF.

The chain is built from TRBV7-2 and TRBJ2-6, with TRBD1 matching over 9 bases. CDR3 size: 15 residues. Looked up from germline, CDR1 is SGHTA and CDR2 is FQGNSA. V shed 5 bases, J shed 2 bases, and the junction held 1 base outside the gene matches. The chain's CDR3 is CASSRDRAGANVLTF. The CDR3 nucleotides read TGTGCCAGCAGCCGGGACAGGGCTGGGGCCAACGTCCTGACTTTC.

Concerning this clonotype: A much larger clone differs from this one at a single base, so this may be a read error. The CDR3 sequence: CASSTTSSGGGNEQFF. In DNA, the CDR3 is TGTGCCAGCAGTACTACCTCTAGCGGGGGAGGCAATGAGCAGTTCTTC. The chain joins TRBV28 to TRBJ2-1, with 10 bases identical to TRBD2. Germline CDR1 MDHEN, CDR2 SYDVKM. The V segment lost 5 bases and the J segment 6 bases; nucleotides outside the gene matches: 10. This CDR3 is built from 16 residues.

This clonotype was found a few times. The chain couples TRBV15 to TRBJ2-3; perhaps TRBD2 as D (6 bases). V was trimmed by 8 bases and J by 1 base, leaving 13 bases between them. The CDR3 is made up of 14 amino acids. Germline CDR1 is LNHNV and CDR2 is YYDKDF (reference sequence). The CDR3 coding sequence is TGTGCCACCGGTCCGGGACTGGGCACAGATACGCAGTATTTT. Translation gives CATGPGLGTDTQYF. The whole variable domain, remainder taken from reference TRBV15 and TRBJ2-3, is DAMVIQNPRYQVTQFGKPVTLSCSQTLNHNVMYWYQQKSSQAPKLLFHYYDKDFNNEADTPDNFQSRRPNTSFCFLDIRSPGLGDTAMYLCATGPGLGTDTQYFGPGTRLTVL.

The chain employs TRBV29-1 and TRBJ2-5; TRBD2 agrees at 9 bases. J gave up 5 bases and V 7 bases, and 14 bases lay outside the gene matches. This CDR3 is built from 15 residues. Germline CDR1 SQVTM, CDR2 ANQGSEA. CDR3 in DNA: TGCAGCGCAGTGAAACGGGCGGGAGGGGCCGAGACCCAGTACTTC. This translates into CSAVKRAGGAETQYF.

V gene TRBV15 combines with J gene TRBJ1-2, with D unresolved. Germline V gene lookup returns CDR1 LNHNV and CDR2 YYDKDF (reference sequence). There are 15 residues in the CDR3. V lost 4 bases, J lost 7 bases, and 19 bases lay in between. The CDR3 nucleotides are TGTGCCACCAGCATTGGCAGATCGGATGCCCGTGGCTACACCTTC. Its protein product is CATSIGRSDARGYTF.

The chain links TRBV29-1 to TRBJ2-3; TRBD1 matches at 12 bases. V shed 0 bases, J shed 3 bases, and the junction held 10 bases outside the gene matches. Germline values: CDR1 SQVTM, CDR2 ANQGSEA. This CDR3 region has 18 residues. Here the CDR3 DNA reads TGCAGCGTTGAAGATGAAGGGGGGACAGGGGGCTTTACAGATACGCAGTATTTT. This sequence encodes CSVEDEGGTGGFTDTQYF.